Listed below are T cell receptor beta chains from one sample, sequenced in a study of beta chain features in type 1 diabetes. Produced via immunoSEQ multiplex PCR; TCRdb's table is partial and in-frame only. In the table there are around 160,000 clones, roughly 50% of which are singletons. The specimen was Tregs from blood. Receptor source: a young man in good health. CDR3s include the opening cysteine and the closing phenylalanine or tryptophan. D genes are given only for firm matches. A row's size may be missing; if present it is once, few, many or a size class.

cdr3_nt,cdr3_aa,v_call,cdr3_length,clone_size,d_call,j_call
TGTGCCAGCAGTTCCCCCCGGGACAATCCAGAGACCCAGTACTTC,CASSSPRDNPETQYF,TRBV6-6,15,NA,NA,TRBJ2-5
TGCGCCAGCAGCCAAGTGGGTAGCGGCAAAAACATTCAGTACTTC,CASSQVGSGKNIQYF,TRBV5-4,15,NA,NA,TRBJ2-4
TGTGCCAGCAGTTTTCGGACAGGGACCGGGTTGGGGACCCAGTACTTC,CASSFRTGTGLGTQYF,TRBV6-5,16,NA,TRBD1,TRBJ2-5
TGTGCCAGCAGGCCACATCCTGCTGGTAATGAAAAACTGTTTTTT,CASRPHPAGNEKLFF,TRBV6-8,15,NA,NA,TRBJ1-4
TGCAGCATCTCAGGACAGGGAGGAGGGACTGAAGCTTTCTTT,CSISGQGGGTEAFF,TRBV29-1,14,few,TRBD1,TRBJ1-1
TGTGCCAGCAGCTCCCGGGACAGTTTATACTACAATGAGCAGTTCTTC,CASSSRDSLYYNEQFF,TRBV5-4,16,NA,TRBD1,TRBJ2-1
TGCAGCGTGGACAGGGACTATGGCTACACCTTC,CSVDRDYGYTF,TRBV29-1,11,NA,TRBD1,TRBJ1-2
TGTGCCTCCGGACTAGCGGGAGCGGGTGAGCAGTTCTTC,CASGLAGAGEQFF,TRBV10-3,13,NA,TRBD2,TRBJ2-1
TGTGCCAGCAGCGAGGGGGACAGACTCCCCTATGGCTACACCTTC,CASSEGDRLPYGYTF,TRBV5-8,15,NA,TRBD1,TRBJ1-2
TGTGCCAGCAGCTTAGCTAGCGGGTATACGGATTCCTACGAGCAGTACTTC,CASSLASGYTDSYEQYF,TRBV7-2,17,few,TRBD2,TRBJ2-7
TGTGCCAGCAGCCCCCGGGACAGCATTTGGGGCTACACCTTC,CASSPRDSIWGYTF,TRBV7-9,14,NA,TRBD1,TRBJ1-2
TGTGCCAGCAGCAATTATACAGGGAGACACAATGAGCAGTTCTTC,CASSNYTGRHNEQFF,TRBV21-1,15,few,NA,TRBJ2-1
TGTGCCACCAGCAGAGATGCAGGCACGGAAAAACTGTTTTTT,CATSRDAGTEKLFF,TRBV15,14,NA,NA,TRBJ1-4
TGTGCCAGCAGTAGGGACAGGGCCACTGACTATGGCTACACCTTC,CASSRDRATDYGYTF,TRBV2,15,NA,TRBD1,TRBJ1-2
TGTGCCAGCAGCCGCGTGGGGGGGGATACGCAGTATTTT,CASSRVGGDTQYF,TRBV4-2,13,NA,TRBD2,TRBJ2-3
TGTGCCAGCAGTGAGCACCCCACCAGGGAGCAGTACTTC,CASSEHPTREQYF,TRBV6-1,13,NA,NA,TRBJ2-7
TGTGCCAGCAGCCTCGGGACAGGGAGAGGGAATCAGCCCCAGCATTTT,CASSLGTGRGNQPQHF,TRBV7-2,16,NA,TRBD1,TRBJ1-5
TGTGCCAGCAGTGGGAGAGGGAGGGGAACCGGGGAGCTGTTTTTT,CASSGRGRGTGELFF,TRBV6-1,15,NA,TRBD2,TRBJ2-2
TGCAGCGTTGAAAGATTAACTAGCGGAAAAAGCTCCTACAATGAGCAGTTCTTC,CSVERLTSGKSSYNEQFF,TRBV29-1,18,NA,TRBD2,TRBJ2-1
TGTGCCAGCAGATTAGCGGGGGACCTCTACGAGCAGTACTTC,CASRLAGDLYEQYF,TRBV28,14,NA,TRBD2,TRBJ2-7
TGTGCCAGCAGCATCGGGGGGGTCGGCACTGAAGCTTTCTTT,CASSIGGVGTEAFF,TRBV28,14,NA,NA,TRBJ1-1
TGTGCCAGCAGGGCCGGGACAGGGGGAACCGGGGAGCTGTTTTTT,CASRAGTGGTGELFF,TRBV7-2,15,few,TRBD1,TRBJ2-2
TGTGCCAGCAGCTTGGAACAGGGCACTGAAGCTTTCTTT,CASSLEQGTEAFF,TRBV7-2,13,few,NA,TRBJ1-1
TGTGCCAGCAGCTTATATCTCGACAGGGGGCGAGGTGAAGCTTTCTTT,CASSLYLDRGRGEAFF,TRBV7-9,16,few,TRBD1,TRBJ1-1
TGCAGTGCACTCCGGAGAAATGAGCAGTTCTTC,CSALRRNEQFF,TRBV20-1,11,NA,NA,TRBJ2-1
TGCGCCAGCAGCAAGGGCAGGGCTACTGAAGCTTTCTTT,CASSKGRATEAFF,TRBV5-1,13,NA,NA,TRBJ1-1
TGTGCCAGCAGTGCACCGACAGATTATGGCTACACCTTC,CASSAPTDYGYTF,TRBV28,13,few,NA,TRBJ1-2
TGTGCCAGCAACCACTTTGCGGGAGGGAACGCGAACACCGGGGAGCTGTTTTTT,CASNHFAGGNANTGELFF,TRBV7-2,18,few,TRBD2,TRBJ2-2
TGTGCCAGCTCACCACCTAGCGGGAGACGCACCGGGGAGCTGTTTTTT,CASSPPSGRRTGELFF,TRBV18,16,NA,TRBD2,TRBJ2-2
TGTGCCAGCAGCTTGCACAATGCTTATAATTCACCCCTCCACTTT,CASSLHNAYNSPLHF,TRBV11-1,15,NA,NA,TRBJ1-6
TGTGCCAGTAGTATCATTGAGGGTTTCAATCAGCCCCAGCATTTT,CASSIIEGFNQPQHF,TRBV19,15,NA,NA,TRBJ1-5
TGCGCCAGCAGCTTGGGAGGGGGCGGGCGGCCCCAGCATTTT,CASSLGGGGRPQHF,TRBV5-1,14,once,TRBD1,TRBJ1-5